This T cell receptor beta chain was retrieved from a study of cytomegalovirus exposure and HLA in healthy donors. Data came from immunoSEQ multiplex PCR; TCRdb stores just in-frame clones and leaves some out. The table shows 130,000 or so clones, with about nine tenths occurring only once. The sample comprised PBMCs. The clonotype comes from a man aged 25-45 years in good health and CMV-seronegative.

The CDR3 region is CASSPTRHSGAHEQYF. CDR3 bases: TGTGCCAGCTCACCCACCCGCCATAGCGGGGCCCACGAGCAGTACTTC. The V and J genes are TRBV18 and TRBJ2-7; 8 nucleotides align to TRBD2. This CDR3 spans 16 amino acids. V gave up 3 bases and J gave up 5 bases; unmatched junction bases: 12. Germline values: CDR1 KGHSH, CDR2 LQKENI.